Sequencing of this TCR beta chain was carried out in a study of graft-versus-host responses after intestinal transplantation. Study background: Anti-thymocyte globulin was used for induction in all recipients, who then took tacrolimus and steroids for approximately 3 years.

Study-wide results and caveats: Recipient marrow contained GvH clones, some of which appeared first in ileum or blood.

As for this clone: Antigen specificity is unknown.

From germline, CDR1 is MGHDK and CDR2 SYGVNS. CDR3 length equals 12 residues. V shed 8 bases and J shed 4 bases, with 12 bases lying between them. The protocol was immunoSEQ multiplex PCR, while the TCRdb copy is restricted to in-frame clones and leaves out a portion. The table includes about 93,000 clones, approximately 95% detected once. The TCR sequence derives from a human donor who received an intestinal transplant. The chain links TRBV25-1 to TRBJ2-7, with D possibly TRBD2 on 5 matching bases. The sequencing used unstimulated CD8+ T cells sorted from spleen or lymph node cells, collected before intestinal transplant. The DNA of the CDR3 is TGTGCCAGCGGAACGACGGGGTACGAGCAGTACTTC. Amino acid sequence: CASGTTGYEQYF.